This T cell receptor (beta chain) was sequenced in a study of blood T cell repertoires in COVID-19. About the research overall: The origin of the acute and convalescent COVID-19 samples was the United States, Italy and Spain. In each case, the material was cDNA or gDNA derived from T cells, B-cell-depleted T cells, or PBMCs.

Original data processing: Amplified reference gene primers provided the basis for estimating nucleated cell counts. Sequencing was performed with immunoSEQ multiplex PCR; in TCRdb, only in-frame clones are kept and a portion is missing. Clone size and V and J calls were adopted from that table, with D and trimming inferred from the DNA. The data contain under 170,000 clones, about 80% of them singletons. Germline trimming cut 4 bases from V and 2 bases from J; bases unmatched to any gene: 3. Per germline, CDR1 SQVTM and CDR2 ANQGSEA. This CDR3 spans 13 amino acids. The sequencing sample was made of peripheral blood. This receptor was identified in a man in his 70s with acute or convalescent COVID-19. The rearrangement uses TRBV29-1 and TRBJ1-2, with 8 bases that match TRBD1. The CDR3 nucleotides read TGCAGCGTTGGGGGACAGGTGAACTATGGCTACACCTTC. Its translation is CSVGGQVNYGYTF.